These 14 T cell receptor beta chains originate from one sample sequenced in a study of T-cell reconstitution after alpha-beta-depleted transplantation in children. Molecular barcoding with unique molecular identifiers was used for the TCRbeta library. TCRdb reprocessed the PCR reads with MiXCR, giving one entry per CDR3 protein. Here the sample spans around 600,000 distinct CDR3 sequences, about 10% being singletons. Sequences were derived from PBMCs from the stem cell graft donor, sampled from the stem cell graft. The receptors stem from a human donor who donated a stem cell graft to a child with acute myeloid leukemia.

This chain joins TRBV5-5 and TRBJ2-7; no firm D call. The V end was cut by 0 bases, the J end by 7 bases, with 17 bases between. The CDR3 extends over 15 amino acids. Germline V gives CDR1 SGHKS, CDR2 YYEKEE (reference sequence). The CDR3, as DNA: TGTGCCAGCAGCTTGGCAGCAGGTCTAGTTGGGGAGCAGTACTTC. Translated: CASSLAAGLVGEQYF.

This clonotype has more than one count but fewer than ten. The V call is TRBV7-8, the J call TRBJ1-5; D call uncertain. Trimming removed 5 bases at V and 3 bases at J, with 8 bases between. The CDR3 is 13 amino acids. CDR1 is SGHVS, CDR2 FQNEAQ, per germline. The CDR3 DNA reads TGTGCCAGCAGCCCAGCTAACAATCAGCCCCAGCATTTT. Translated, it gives CASSPANNQPQHF. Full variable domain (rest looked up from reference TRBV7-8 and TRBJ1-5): GAGVSQSPRYKVAKRGQDVALRCDPISGHVSLFWYQQALGQGPEFLTYFQNEAQLDKSGLPSDRFFAERPEGSVSTLKIQRTQQEDSAVYLCASSPANNQPQHFGDGTRLSIL.

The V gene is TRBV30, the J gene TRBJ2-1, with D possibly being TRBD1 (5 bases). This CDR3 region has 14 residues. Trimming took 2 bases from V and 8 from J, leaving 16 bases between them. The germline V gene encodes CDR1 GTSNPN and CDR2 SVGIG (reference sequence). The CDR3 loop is CAWSNGPKGHEQFF. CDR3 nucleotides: TGTGCCTGGAGTAATGGCCCAAAGGGGCATGAGCAGTTCTTC. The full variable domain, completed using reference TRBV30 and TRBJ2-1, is SQTIHQWPATLVQPVGSPLSLECTVEGTSNPNLYWYRQAAGRGLQLLFYSVGIGQISSEVPQNLSASRPQDRQFILSSKKLLLSDSGFYLCAWSNGPKGHEQFFGPGTRLTVL.

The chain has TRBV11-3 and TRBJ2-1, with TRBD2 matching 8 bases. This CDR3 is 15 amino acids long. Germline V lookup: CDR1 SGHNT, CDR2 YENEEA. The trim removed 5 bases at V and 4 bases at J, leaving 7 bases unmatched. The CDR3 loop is CASSKTGLGYNEQFF. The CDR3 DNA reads TGTGCCAGCAGCAAAACGGGACTAGGGTACAATGAGCAGTTCTTC.

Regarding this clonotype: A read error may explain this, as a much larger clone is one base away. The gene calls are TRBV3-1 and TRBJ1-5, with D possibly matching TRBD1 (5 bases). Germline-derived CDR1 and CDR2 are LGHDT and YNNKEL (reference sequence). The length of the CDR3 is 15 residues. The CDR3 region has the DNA TGTGCCAGCAGCAAAGAAAACAGGCCGATTCAGCCCCAGCATTTT. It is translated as CASSKENRPIQPQHF. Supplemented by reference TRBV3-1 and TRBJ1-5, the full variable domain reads DTAVSQTPKYLVTQMGNDKSIKCEQNLGHDTMYWYKQDSKKFLKIMFSYNNKELIINETVPNRFSPKSPDKAHLNLHINSLELGDSAVYFCASSKENRPIQPQHFGDGTRLSIL.

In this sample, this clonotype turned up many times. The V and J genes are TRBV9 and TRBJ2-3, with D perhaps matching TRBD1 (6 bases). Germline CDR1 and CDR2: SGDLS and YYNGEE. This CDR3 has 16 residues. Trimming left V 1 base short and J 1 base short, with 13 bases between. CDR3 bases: TGTGCCAGCAGCGTAACCTTACAGGGAGGCACAGATACGCAGTATTTT. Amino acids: CASSVTLQGGTDTQYF.

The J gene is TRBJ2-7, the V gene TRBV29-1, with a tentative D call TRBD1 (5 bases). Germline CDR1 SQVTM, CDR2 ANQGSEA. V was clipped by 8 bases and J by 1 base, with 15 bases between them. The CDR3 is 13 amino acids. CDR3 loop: CSTMWQGSYEQYF. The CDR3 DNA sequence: TGCAGCACCATGTGGCAGGGTTCCTACGAGCAGTACTTC.

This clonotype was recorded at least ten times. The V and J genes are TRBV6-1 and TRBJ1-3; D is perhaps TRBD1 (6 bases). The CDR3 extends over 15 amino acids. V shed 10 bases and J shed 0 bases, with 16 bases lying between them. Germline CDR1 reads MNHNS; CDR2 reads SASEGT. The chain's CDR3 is CATLQGGSSGNTIYF. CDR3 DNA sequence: TGTGCCACCTTACAGGGAGGGAGCTCTGGAAACACCATATATTTT.

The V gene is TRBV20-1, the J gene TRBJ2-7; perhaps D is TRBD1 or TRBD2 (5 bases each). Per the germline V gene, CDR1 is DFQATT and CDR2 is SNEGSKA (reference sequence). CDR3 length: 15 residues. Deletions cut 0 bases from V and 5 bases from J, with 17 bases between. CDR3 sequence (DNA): TGCAGTGCTAGAGATCGGGACCACGGATTCGACGAGCAGTACTTC. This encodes CSARDRDHGFDEQYF.

CDR3 coding DNA: TGTGCCAGCAGCCAAGAGACTAGCGGGAGAGGCGCAGATACGCAGTATTTT. It yields the protein CASSQETSGRGADTQYF. The chain combines TRBV4-2 with TRBJ2-3; 12 bases agree with TRBD2. The CDR3 extends over 17 amino acids. J gave up 4 bases and V 0 bases, and 5 bases lay outside the gene matches. Looked up from germline, CDR1 is LGHNA and CDR2 is YNFKEQ.

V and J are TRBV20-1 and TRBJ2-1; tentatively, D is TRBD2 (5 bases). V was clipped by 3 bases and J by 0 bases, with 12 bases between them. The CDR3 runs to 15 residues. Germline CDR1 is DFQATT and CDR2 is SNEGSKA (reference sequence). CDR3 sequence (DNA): TGCAGTGCTAGCGACACGGCGGGCTCCTACAATGAGCAGTTCTTC. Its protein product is CSASDTAGSYNEQFF.

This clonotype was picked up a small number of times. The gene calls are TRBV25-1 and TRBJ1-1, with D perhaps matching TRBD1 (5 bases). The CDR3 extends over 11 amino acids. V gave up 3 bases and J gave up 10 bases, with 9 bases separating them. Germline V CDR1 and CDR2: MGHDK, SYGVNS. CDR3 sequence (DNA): TGTGCCAGCAGTGAGGGACCAGGAGCTTTCTTT. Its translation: CASSEGPGAFF.

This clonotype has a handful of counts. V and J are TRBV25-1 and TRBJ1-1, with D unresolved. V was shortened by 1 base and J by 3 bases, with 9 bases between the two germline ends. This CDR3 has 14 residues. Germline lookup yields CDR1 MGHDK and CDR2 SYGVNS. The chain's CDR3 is CASSESLLYTEAFF. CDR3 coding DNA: TGTGCCAGCAGTGAATCCCTCCTTTACACTGAAGCTTTCTTT.

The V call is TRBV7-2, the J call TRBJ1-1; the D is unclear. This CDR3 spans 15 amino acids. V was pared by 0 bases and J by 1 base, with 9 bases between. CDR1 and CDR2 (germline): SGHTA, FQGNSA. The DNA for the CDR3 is TGTGCCAGCAGCTTAGCAGGACGGACGAACACTGAAGCTTTCTTT. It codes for CASSLAGRTNTEAFF.